This TCR beta chain was obtained from a study of CD8+ T cells in alopecia areata. Across the whole study: Female roughly 7-11-week-old C3H/HeJ recipients received skin from 6-12-month-old C3H/HeJ graft donors with spontaneous alopecia. Study results and limitations: Compared with normal scalp, lesional scalp had higher clonality and more expanded CD8+ clones. Clarity of TCR sharing across patients fell short of that in mice, possibly HLA-related.

Extracted from the samples, RNA was reverse transcribed into cDNA to serve as the sequencing template. The table came from immunoSEQ multiplex PCR; TCRdb's copy has only in-frame clones and leaves some out. The sample lists over 100,000 clones, none appearing once, the ten largest making up around 20%. This clone was observed a few times. The antigen is unknown. Gene labels here are mouse ones. The read ends 4 residues early relative to the CDR3; the germline J gene fills the gap. J lost 0 bases, V lost 5 bases, and 4 bases had no gene match. The CDR3 has 16 amino acids. Germline V gives CDR1 NNHDY, CDR2 SYVADS.

The specimen was lesional skin. V usage is TRBV13-3 and J usage is TRBJ2-1; 11 positions agree with TRBD2. The clonotype originates from a C3H/HeJ mouse with alopecia areata. Mice of this strain are of MHC haplotype H2-k. The sequenced part of the CDR3 DNA is TGTGCCAGCAGCCAGGGACTGGGGGTTAACTATGCT. Translation gives CASSQGLGVNYA. The complete CDR3 protein is CASSQGLGVNYAEQFF.